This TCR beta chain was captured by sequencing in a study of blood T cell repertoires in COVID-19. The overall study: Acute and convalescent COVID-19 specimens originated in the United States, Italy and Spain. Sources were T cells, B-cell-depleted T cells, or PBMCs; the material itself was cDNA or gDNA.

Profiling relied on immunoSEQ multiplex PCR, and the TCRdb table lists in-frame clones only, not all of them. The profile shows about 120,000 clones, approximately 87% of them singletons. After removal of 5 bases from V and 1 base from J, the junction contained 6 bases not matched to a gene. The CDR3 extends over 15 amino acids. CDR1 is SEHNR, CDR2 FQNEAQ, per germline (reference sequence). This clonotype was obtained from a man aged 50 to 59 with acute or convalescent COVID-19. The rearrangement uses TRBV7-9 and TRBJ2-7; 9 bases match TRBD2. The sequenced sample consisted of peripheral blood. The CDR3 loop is CASSTTSGPSYEQYF. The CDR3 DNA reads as TGTGCCAGCAGCACGACTAGCGGACCTTCCTACGAGCAGTACTTC.